This TCR beta chain comes out of a study of blood T cell repertoires in COVID-19. Participants' reported clinical history set cohort assignment. In the original analysis: Researchers report that nucleated cell counts were estimated from reference gene primer amplification. Repertoires were generated with immunoSEQ multiplex PCR, while TCRdb's copy carries only in-frame clones and drops some. V and J calls and clone size are those listed in that table; D and trimming were worked out from the DNA. The top ten hold around 1.3% of the sample, which has roughly 200,000 clones, approximately 90% seen once. The CDR3 runs to 15 residues. Germline V gene sequence: CDR1 SGHTS, CDR2 YDEGEE. V was shortened by 1 base and J by 7 bases, with 14 bases between the two germline ends.

Input material: PBMCs or T cells enriched from blood (not recorded which). The chain combines TRBV5-8 with TRBJ1-4; D is unresolved. The sequence was collected from a man aged 25 to 40 who had recovered from COVID-19. In DNA, the CDR3 is TGTGCCAGCAGCTTGCCGATTAAAGGCGGTGAAAAACTGTTTTTT. Its protein is CASSLPIKGGEKLFF.